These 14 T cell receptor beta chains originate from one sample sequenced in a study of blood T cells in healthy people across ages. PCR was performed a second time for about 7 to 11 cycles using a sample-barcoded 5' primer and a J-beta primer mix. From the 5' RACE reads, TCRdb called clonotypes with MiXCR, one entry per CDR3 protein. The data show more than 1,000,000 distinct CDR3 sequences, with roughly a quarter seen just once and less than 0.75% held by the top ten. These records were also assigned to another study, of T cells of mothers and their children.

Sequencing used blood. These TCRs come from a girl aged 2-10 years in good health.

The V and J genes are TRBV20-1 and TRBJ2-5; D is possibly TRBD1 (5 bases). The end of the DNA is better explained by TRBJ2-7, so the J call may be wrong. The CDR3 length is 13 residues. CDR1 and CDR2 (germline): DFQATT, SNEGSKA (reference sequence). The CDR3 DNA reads TGCAGTGCAATCGACAGTAGCTCCTACGAGCAGTACTTC. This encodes CSAIDSSSYEQYF.

The CDR3 spells CSVERGPYNEQFF. Here the CDR3 DNA reads TGCAGCGTTGAAAGGGGCCCTTACAATGAGCAGTTCTTC. This chain links TRBV29-1 with TRBJ2-1; TRBD1 is a possible D gene (5 bases). Germline assignment: CDR1 SQVTM and CDR2 ANQGSEA. V was cut by 2 bases and J by 4 bases, with 9 bases left in between. The CDR3 has 13 amino acids.

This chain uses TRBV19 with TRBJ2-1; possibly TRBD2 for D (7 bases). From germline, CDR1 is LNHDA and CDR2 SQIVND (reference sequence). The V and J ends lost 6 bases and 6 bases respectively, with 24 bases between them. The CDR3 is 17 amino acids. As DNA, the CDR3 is TGTGCCAGTAGCGAACGGGGGGCCCTCCCTAGGGGCAATGAGCAGTTCTTC. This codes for CASSERGALPRGNEQFF.

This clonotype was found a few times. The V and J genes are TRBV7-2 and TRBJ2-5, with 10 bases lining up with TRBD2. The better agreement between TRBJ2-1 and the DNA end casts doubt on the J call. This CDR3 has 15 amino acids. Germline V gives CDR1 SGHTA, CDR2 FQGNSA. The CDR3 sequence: CASSAYLAGAREQFF. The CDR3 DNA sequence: TGTGCCAGCAGCGCCTATCTAGCGGGGGCGAGGGAGCAGTTCTTC.

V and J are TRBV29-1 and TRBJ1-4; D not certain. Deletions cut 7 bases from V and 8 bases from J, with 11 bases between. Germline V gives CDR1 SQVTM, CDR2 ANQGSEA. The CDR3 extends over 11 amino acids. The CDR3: CSAGVGEKLFF. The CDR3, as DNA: TGCAGCGCCGGGGTCGGGGAAAAACTGTTTTTT.

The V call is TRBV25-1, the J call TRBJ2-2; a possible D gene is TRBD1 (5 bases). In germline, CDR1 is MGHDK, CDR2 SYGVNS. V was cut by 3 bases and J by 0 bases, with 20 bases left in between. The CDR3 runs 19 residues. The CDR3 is CASSDEFRTSESNTGELFF. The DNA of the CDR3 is TGTGCCAGCAGTGATGAATTTCGGACATCCGAATCGAACACCGGGGAGCTGTTTTTT.

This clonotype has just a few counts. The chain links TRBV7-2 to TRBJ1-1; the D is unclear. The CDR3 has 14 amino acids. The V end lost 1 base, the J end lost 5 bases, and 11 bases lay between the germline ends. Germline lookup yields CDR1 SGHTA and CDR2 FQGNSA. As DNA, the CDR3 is TGTGCCAGCAGCTTAGGGTCGGGCTGGACTGAAGCTTTCTTT. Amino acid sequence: CASSLGSGWTEAFF.

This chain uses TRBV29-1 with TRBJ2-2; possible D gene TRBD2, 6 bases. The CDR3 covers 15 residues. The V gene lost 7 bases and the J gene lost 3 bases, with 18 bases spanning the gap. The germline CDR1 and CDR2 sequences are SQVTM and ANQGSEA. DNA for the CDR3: TGCAGCGCCCTAAGTGCGGGGATCGACACCGGGGAGCTGTTTTTT. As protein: CSALSAGIDTGELFF.

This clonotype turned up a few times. CDR3: CSALGEAGPYNEQFF. For the CDR3, the DNA is TGCAGCGCTTTAGGGGAGGCAGGGCCTTACAATGAGCAGTTCTTC. J is TRBJ2-5 and V is TRBV29-1; D might be TRBD2 (6 bases). Matching the DNA end better, TRBJ2-1 makes the J call doubtful. The germline gives CDR1 SQVTM, CDR2 ANQGSEA. This CDR3 comprises 15 residues.

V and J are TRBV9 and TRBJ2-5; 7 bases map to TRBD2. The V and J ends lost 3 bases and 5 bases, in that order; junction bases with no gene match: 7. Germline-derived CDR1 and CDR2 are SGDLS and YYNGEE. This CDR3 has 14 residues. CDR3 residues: CASSERGFGETQYF. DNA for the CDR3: TGTGCCAGCAGCGAGCGGGGCTTCGGGGAGACCCAGTACTTC.

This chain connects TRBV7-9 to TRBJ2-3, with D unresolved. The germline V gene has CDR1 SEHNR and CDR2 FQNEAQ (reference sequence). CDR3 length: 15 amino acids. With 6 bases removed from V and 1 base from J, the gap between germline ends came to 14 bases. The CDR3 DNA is TGTGCCAGCAGGGAACCGGGCCCCGGCACAGATACGCAGTATTTT. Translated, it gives CASREPGPGTDTQYF.

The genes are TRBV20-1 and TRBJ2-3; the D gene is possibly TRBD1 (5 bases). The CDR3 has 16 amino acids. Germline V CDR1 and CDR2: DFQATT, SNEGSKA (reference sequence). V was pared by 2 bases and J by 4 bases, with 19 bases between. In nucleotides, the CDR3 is TGCAGTGCTAGATCTCCAGACAGAGTCAGGGCAGATACGCAGTATTTT. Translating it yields CSARSPDRVRADTQYF.

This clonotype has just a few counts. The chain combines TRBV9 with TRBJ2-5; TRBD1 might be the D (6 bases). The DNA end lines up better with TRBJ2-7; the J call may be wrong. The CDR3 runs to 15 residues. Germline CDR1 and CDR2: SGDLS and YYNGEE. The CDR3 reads CASSVAQGDAYEQYF. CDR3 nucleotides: TGTGCCAGCAGCGTAGCACAGGGAGACGCCTACGAGCAGTACTTC.

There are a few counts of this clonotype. As DNA, the CDR3 is TGCGCCAGCAGCCACCGGACGGCGGGCCAAGAGACCCAGTACTTC. This translates into CASSHRTAGQETQYF. The chain links TRBV4-1 to TRBJ2-5; D may be TRBD2 (5 bases). Germline lookup yields CDR1 MGHRA and CDR2 YSYEKL. The CDR3 totals 15 residues. V gave up 3 bases and J gave up 1 base, with 12 bases separating them.